Given below is one T cell receptor (beta chain) in context. The antigen it recognizes is unknown. Nothing much larger sits one base from this clone, and base qualities are not available. The data derive from a study of T cell repertoires in cytomegalovirus infection (dated by TCRdb to between 2018 and 2020). Study-wide context: Peptide stimulations targeted recently identified HLA-C-restricted CMV epitopes, whose presentation resists viral immunomodulation, together with well-studied HLA-B-restricted epitopes. Donor HLA type was relevant to the analysis, as public TCR beta signatures indicated carriage of CMV infection together with the matching HLA type.

Sequencing relied on an Illumina HiSeq 1500. The public reads were reprocessed in TCRdb via fastp at Q25 and MiXCR, keeping in-frame beta chains. Rows matching on CDR3 protein sequence are summarized as one entry with the most common DNA and genes. In all, the sample holds roughly 990,000 distinct CDR3 sequences, and less than 35% of those were seen once. Of the sample, around 15% is held by the ten largest clones. On the study overall, not on this receptor specifically: The ex vivo response was dominated by HLA-C-restricted CMV-specific TCR beta clonotypes, which also provided the single most frequent clonotype in two of eight donors. Carriers of CMV infection plus the relevant HLA type were discriminated by the cumulative frequency of public TCR beta family members in the study cohort and in an independent roughly 400-donor cohort.

The germline V gene (reference sequence) specifies SGHNT as CDR1 and YYREEE as CDR2. The CDR3 contains 13 residues, cysteine and valine counted. The read is trimmed to its CDR3 DNA, 39 bases read in frame from base 1. V loses 5 bases at its end and J loses 6 bases; junction bases beyond the gene matches: 5. Read against the paper, the sample's treatment or condition label means: in vitro stimulation with specific CMV peptide epitopes to enrich CMV-specific T cells. The V gene is TRBV5-4 and the J gene is TRBJ2-7; 10 central nucleotides agree with TRBD1. Sequenced here: cultured CD8+ T cells from PBMCs, sampled from culture after CMV antigen stimulation. The sequence came from a human donor in good health (CMV status not recorded). Some clones in this sample may be carry-over from other donors' samples. The CDR3 protein is CASRGDRGREQYV. The nucleotides are TGTGCCAGCAGGGGGGACAGGGGACGCGAGCAGTACGTC.